This is a list of T cell receptor beta chains from one sample in a study of identical twins. MiXCR, applied by TCRdb to the 5' RACE reads, yields one record per CDR3 protein. The table has 250,000 to 300,000 distinct CDR3 sequences, about 8.3% seen once. A further study also used this sample, focusing on yellow fever vaccine responses in identical twins.

The specimen was CD8+ T cells sorted from blood. The receptors come from a woman aged 18-30 years in good health. CDR3s leave out the opening cysteine and the closing phenylalanine or tryptophan. The D gene is left open where the match is weak.

D gene | J gene | CDR3 length | V gene | CDR3 protein
TRBD1 | TRBJ2-5 | 13 | TRBV12-3/TRBV12-4 | ASSLGTGLEETQY
. | TRBJ2-2 | 13 | TRBV20-1 | SARESGRNTGELF
. | TRBJ2-1 | 10 | TRBV12-3/TRBV12-4 | ASSPGVNEQF
TRBD1 | TRBJ2-3 | 13 | TRBV11-2 | ASSETGTGMDTQY
TRBD1 | TRBJ2-7 | 13 | TRBV7-9 | ASSPRDRGSNEQY
TRBD2 | TRBJ2-7 | 12 | TRBV7-2 | ASSLGTSGHEQY
TRBD1 | TRBJ2-5 | 18 | TRBV3-1 | ASCQDWSRGRSGVGETQY
TRBD2 | TRBJ2-5 | 15 | TRBV5-1 | ASSLNGLAGGQETQY
. | TRBJ2-5 | 18 | TRBV11-1 | ASSELTGRGASQVTETQY
TRBD1 | TRBJ1-1 | 14 | TRBV7-9 | ASSDRDRGSNTEAF
. | TRBJ2-7 | 11 | TRBV19 | ASSTTVTYEQY
. | TRBJ2-7 | 13 | TRBV4-3 | ASSQDHGSSYEQY
TRBD1 | TRBJ2-5 | 11 | TRBV29-1 | SADRGLQETQY
TRBD1 | TRBJ2-2 | 12 | TRBV29-1 | SVPPGGAGGELF
. | TRBJ2-2 | 10 | TRBV27 | ASSLLAGELF
. | TRBJ2-5 | 12 | TRBV12-3/TRBV12-4 | ASRPRGSRETQY
TRBD2 | TRBJ2-1 | 13 | TRBV12-3/TRBV12-4 | ASSLPSGDHNEQF
. | TRBJ1-6 | 13 | TRBV12-3/TRBV12-4 | ASSLGPRGESPLH